These 2 T cell receptor beta chains were sequenced from one sample in a study of response to subunit inactivated influenza vaccine. TCRdb reprocessed the RT-PCR reads via MiXCR and lists one record per CDR3 protein. The repertoire holds more than 700,000 distinct CDR3 sequences, around 20% seen once, with roughly a tenth in the top ten. The sample consisted of PBMCs from blood, taken more than 4 days after vaccination. Receptor source: a man aged 50 to 59 who received an inactivated influenza vaccine.

CDR3 DNA sequence: TGCAGTGCTAGGGTCAGGGGGAACGCGCTATTCAATCAGCCCCAGCATTTT. Translated: CSARVRGNALFNQPQHF. This chain uses TRBV20-1 with TRBJ1-5; 7 bases align to TRBD1. This CDR3 spans 17 amino acids. J was trimmed by 3 bases and V by 3 bases; bases with no gene match: 14. Germline V gene data show CDR1 as DFQATT and CDR2 as SNEGSKA (reference sequence).

This clonotype was picked up a small number of times. This chain joins TRBV5-6 and TRBJ2-5; D may correspond to TRBD1 or TRBD2 (5 bases each). The V end was cut by 4 bases, the J end by 2 bases, with 18 bases between. Germline-derived CDR1 and CDR2 are SGHDT and YYEEEE. The CDR3 has 16 residues. Here the CDR3 DNA reads TGTGCCAGCAGCAACAACCGGGACCAGCTACAAGAGACCCAGTACTTC. Protein sequence: CASSNNRDQLQETQYF.